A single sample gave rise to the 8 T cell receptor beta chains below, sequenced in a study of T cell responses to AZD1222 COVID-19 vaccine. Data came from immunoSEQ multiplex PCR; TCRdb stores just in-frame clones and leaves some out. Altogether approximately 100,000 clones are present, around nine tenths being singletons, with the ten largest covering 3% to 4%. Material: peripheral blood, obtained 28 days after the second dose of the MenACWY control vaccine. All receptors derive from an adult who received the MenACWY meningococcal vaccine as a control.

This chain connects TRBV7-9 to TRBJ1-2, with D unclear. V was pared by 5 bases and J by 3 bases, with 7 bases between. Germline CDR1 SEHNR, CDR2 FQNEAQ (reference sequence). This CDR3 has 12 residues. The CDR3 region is CASSVQYYGYTF. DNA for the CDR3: TGTGCCAGCAGCGTTCAGTACTATGGCTACACCTTC.

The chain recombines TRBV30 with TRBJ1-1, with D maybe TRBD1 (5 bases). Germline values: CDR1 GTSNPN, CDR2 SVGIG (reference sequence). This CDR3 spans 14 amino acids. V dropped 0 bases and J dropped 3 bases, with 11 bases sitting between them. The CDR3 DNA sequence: TGTGCCTGGAGTGTATGGGGGGTACACACTGAAGCTTTCTTT. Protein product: CAWSVWGVHTEAFF.

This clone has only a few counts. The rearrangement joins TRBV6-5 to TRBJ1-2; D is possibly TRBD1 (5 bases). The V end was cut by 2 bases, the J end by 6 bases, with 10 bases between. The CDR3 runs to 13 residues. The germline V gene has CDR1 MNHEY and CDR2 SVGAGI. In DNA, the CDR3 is TGTGCCAGCAGTTACATGGGGGGGAATGGCTACACCTTC. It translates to CASSYMGGNGYTF.

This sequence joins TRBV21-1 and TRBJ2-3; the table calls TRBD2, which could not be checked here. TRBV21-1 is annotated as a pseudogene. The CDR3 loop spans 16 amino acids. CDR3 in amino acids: CASSKLAGISTDTQYF. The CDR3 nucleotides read TGTGCCAGCAGCAAACTAGCGGGGATAAGCACAGATACGCAGTATTTT.

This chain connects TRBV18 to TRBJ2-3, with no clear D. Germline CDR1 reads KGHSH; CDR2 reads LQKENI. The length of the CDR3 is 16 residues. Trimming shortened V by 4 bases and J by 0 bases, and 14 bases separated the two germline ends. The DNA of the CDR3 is TGTGCCAGCTCACTGGTTGGGGTGTCTAGCACAGATACGCAGTATTTT. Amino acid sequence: CASSLVGVSSTDTQYF.

The CDR3 DNA reads TGTGCCAGCAGCATAAAGCAGGGACGAGGCACTGAAGCTTTCTTT. This encodes CASSIKQGRGTEAFF. The chain couples TRBV7-3 to TRBJ1-1; possibly TRBD1 for D (5 bases). Trimming shortened V by 5 bases and J by 4 bases, and 17 bases separated the two germline ends. The CDR3 runs 15 residues. Germline CDR1 and CDR2: SGHTA and FQGTGA.

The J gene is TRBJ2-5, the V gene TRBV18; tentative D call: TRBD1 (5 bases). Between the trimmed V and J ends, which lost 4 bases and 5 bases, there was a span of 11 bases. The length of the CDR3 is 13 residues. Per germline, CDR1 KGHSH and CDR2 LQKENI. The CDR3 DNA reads TGTGCCAGCTCACTGCAGGGTGGGGAGACCCAGTACTTC. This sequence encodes CASSLQGGETQYF.

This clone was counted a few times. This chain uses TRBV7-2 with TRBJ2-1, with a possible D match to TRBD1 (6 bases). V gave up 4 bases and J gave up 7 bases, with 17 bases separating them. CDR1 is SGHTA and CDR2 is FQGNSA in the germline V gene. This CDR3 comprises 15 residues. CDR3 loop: CASSSNYGQKNEQFF. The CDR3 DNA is TGTGCCAGCAGCTCAAACTACGGACAGAAAAATGAGCAGTTCTTC.